The T cell receptor beta chain described here comes from a study of T cells in Graves' hyperthyroidism and ophthalmopathy. Notes on the study in general: Model output signaled ophthalmopathy a median 6.5 months ahead of onset.

Template material for amplifying TCR beta CDR3 regions consisted of RNA transcripts. TCR CDR3 underwent first-round RT-PCR with the HTBI primer set. TCRdb recomputed calls from the multiplex PCR reads with MiXCR, one row per CDR3 protein. Found here are about 640,000 distinct CDR3 sequences, around 21% of them singletons; the top ten hold over 30%. This CDR3 is 18 amino acids long. CDR1 is WSHSY and CDR2 is SAAADI in the germline V gene. V lost 0 bases, J lost 0 bases, and 7 bases stayed unmatched. A patient was excluded if there was uncontrolled infection, other autoimmune disease, pregnancy or lactation. The diagnoses drew upon clinical symptoms, serum thyroxine and TRAb, thyroid ultrasound and orbital computed tomography. Around 10 ml of fresh peripheral blood supplied the PBMCs. A few counts support this clonotype. Its specificity is unknown.

The receptor was isolated from a man under 40 with Graves' ophthalmopathy. The V call is TRBV10-2, the J call TRBJ2-1, with 8 bases lining up with TRBD2. Sequences were obtained from blood. The CDR3 here is CASSESSGTLSSYNEQFF. CDR3 sequence (DNA): TGCGCCAGCAGTGAGTCTAGCGGGACCCTTAGCTCCTACAATGAGCAGTTCTTC.